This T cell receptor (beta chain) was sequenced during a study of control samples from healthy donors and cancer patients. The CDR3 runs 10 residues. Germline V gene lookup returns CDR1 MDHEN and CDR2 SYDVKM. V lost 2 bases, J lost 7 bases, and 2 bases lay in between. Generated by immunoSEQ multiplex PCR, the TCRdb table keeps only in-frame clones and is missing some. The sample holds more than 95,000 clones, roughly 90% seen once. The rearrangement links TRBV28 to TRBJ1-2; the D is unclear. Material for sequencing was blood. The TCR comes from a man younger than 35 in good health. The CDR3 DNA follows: TGTGCCAGCAGTTTAATTGGCTACACCTTC. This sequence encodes CASSLIGYTF.